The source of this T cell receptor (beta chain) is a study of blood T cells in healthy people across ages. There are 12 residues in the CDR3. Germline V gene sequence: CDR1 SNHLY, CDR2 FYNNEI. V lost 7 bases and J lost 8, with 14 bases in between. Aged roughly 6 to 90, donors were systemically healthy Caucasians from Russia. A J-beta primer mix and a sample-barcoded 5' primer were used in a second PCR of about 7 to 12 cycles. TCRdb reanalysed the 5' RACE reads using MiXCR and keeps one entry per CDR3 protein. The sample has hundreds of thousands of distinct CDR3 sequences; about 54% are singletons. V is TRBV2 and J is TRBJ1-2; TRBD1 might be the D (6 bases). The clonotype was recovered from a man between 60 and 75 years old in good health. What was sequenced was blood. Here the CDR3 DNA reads TGTGCCAGCACCGGAACAGGGTTCGGCTACACCTTC. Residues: CASTGTGFGYTF.